Below are 22 T cell receptor beta chains sequenced from a single sample in a study of CD8 T cells in Susac syndrome. Random hexamers were used to reverse transcribe 0.5 to 1 ug of RNA. MiXCR, applied by TCRdb to the immunoSEQ multiplex PCR reads, yields one record per CDR3 protein. Of more than 200,000 distinct CDR3 sequences listed, approximately 90% are singletons. The source material was CD8+ T cells from PBMCs. All receptors come from a human donor with multiple sclerosis.

The chain's CDR3 is CASRLGQGRETQYF. The CDR3 DNA sequence: TGCGCCAGCAGGCTAGGACAGGGAAGAGAGACCCAGTACTTC. This chain connects TRBV5-1 to TRBJ2-5, with 8 bases aligning to TRBD1. The CDR3 has 14 amino acids. After removal of 5 bases from V and 4 bases from J, the junction contained 7 bases not matched to a gene. CDR1 is SGHRS, CDR2 YFSETQ, per germline. Looking up the rest from reference TRBV5-1 and TRBJ2-5 gives the full variable domain: KAGVTQTPRYLIKTRGQQVTLSCSPISGHRSVSWYQQTPGQGLQFLFEYFSETQRNKGNFPGRFSGRQFSNSRSEMNVSTLELGDSALYLCASRLGQGRETQYFGPGTRLLVL.

The V and J genes are TRBV7-9 and TRBJ1-2; D perhaps matches TRBD1 (5 bases). CDR3 length: 14 residues. V was clipped by 8 bases and J by 4 bases, with 17 bases between them. Germline CDR1 SEHNR, CDR2 FQNEAQ (reference sequence). The CDR3 DNA sequence: TGTGCCAGCTTCTTAAGAGGGGAGGTCTATGGCTACACCTTC. Protein product: CASFLRGEVYGYTF.

The genes are TRBV5-1 and TRBJ1-2; TRBD1 matches at 10 bases. This CDR3 contains 18 residues. V shed 2 bases and J 1 base; nucleotides not matched to a gene: 11. From germline, CDR1 is SGHRS and CDR2 YFSETQ. In nucleotides, the CDR3 is TGCGCCAGCAGCTTTTACCCTACCGGGACAGGGGATAACTATGGCTACACCTTC. It encodes CASSFYPTGTGDNYGYTF.

The V gene is TRBV9, the J gene TRBJ2-5, with a possible D match to TRBD2 (7 bases). The CDR3 runs to 15 residues. The V end lost 5 bases, the J end lost 4 bases, and 18 bases lay between the germline ends. Germline CDR1 is SGDLS and CDR2 is YYNGEE. In DNA form, the CDR3 reads TGTGCCAGCAGTCCCTCCGAGGGGGGGGGAGAGACCCAGTACTTC. Translation gives CASSPSEGGGETQYF.

The rearrangement joins TRBV7-6 to TRBJ1-6; D gene ambiguous. The CDR3 spans 16 residues. The V gene's germline CDR1 is SGHVS and CDR2 FNYEAQ. Deletions cut 4 bases from V and 6 bases from J, with 16 bases between. The CDR3, as DNA: TGTGCCAGCAGCTCAAGCAGTGTGGATCCTAATTCACCCCTCCACTTT. It codes for CASSSSSVDPNSPLHF.

The chain combines TRBV5-1 with TRBJ2-7; D possibly corresponds to TRBD2 (6 bases). Trimming removed 1 base from V and 6 bases from J, with 26 bases in between. The CDR3 covers 18 residues. Germline loops: CDR1 SGHRS, CDR2 YFSETQ. CDR3 region: CASSLWGEDTLTSREQYF. The CDR3 bases are TGCGCCAGCAGCTTGTGGGGAGAGGATACCCTTACTAGCCGCGAGCAGTACTTC.

The chain links TRBV7-9 to TRBJ1-2, with 7 bases matching TRBD1. The junction had 8 bases not matched to a gene; V was cut back by 5 bases and J by 2 bases. CDR1 and CDR2 from the germline V gene are SEHNR and FQNEAQ (reference sequence). The CDR3 is made up of 15 amino acids. CDR3 in DNA: TGTGCCAGCAGCCTCACGGGACAGAACAACTATGGCTACACCTTC. Its translation: CASSLTGQNNYGYTF.

Only one count was recorded for this clonotype. The V call is TRBV15, the J call TRBJ2-3; D is possibly TRBD2 (6 bases). Trimming took off 0 bases at V and 2 bases at J, with 9 bases between the two ends. This CDR3 region has 15 residues. Per germline, CDR1 LNHNV and CDR2 YYDKDF (reference sequence). The CDR3 protein is CATSREAGPTDTQYF. The CDR3 nucleotides read TGTGCCACCAGCAGAGAGGCGGGGCCCACAGATACGCAGTATTTT.

This clonotype was seen just once. V and J are TRBV28 and TRBJ1-1; D may be TRBD1 (5 bases). The CDR3 has 15 residues. V dropped 3 bases and J dropped 0 bases, with 11 bases sitting between them. CDR1 and CDR2 (germline): MDHEN, SYDVKM. Written as DNA, the CDR3 is TGTGCCAGCAGTTTTTATGGGGGGATGAACACTGAAGCTTTCTTT. Amino acid sequence: CASSFYGGMNTEAFF.

The chain employs TRBV3-1 and TRBJ2-7; tentative D call: TRBD2 (5 bases). The CDR3 has 19 amino acids. Looked up from germline, CDR1 is LGHDT and CDR2 is YNNKEL (reference sequence). V lost 0 bases and J lost 1, with 22 bases in between. Here the CDR3 DNA reads TGTGCCAGCAGCCAAGATTCGGCTCGTACCTCAAGGAGGTCCTACGAGCAGTACTTC. Protein sequence: CASSQDSARTSRRSYEQYF.

The chain couples TRBV7-9 to TRBJ1-5; D is undetermined. Germline assignment: CDR1 SEHNR and CDR2 FQNEAQ (reference sequence). V dropped 6 bases and J dropped 6 bases, with 15 bases sitting between them. This CDR3 spans 14 amino acids. This CDR3 is CASSHSGLAQPQHF. CDR3 sequence (DNA): TGTGCCAGCAGTCATTCCGGGTTAGCTCAGCCCCAGCATTTT.

The rearrangement links TRBV13 to TRBJ2-7; TRBD2 matches at 8 bases. This CDR3 spans 17 amino acids. Germline V lookup: CDR1 PRHDT, CDR2 FYEKMQ (reference sequence). V trimming: 0 bases; J trimming: 3 bases; junction bases outside the gene matches: 10. For the CDR3, the DNA is TGTGCCAGCAGCTTAGGTGGTTTAGGGCTAGCGGGCTACGAGCAGTACTTC. As protein: CASSLGGLGLAGYEQYF.

This clonotype appeared a single time. This chain links TRBV15 with TRBJ1-1; TRBD1 might be the D (6 bases). Germline assignment: CDR1 LNHNV and CDR2 YYDKDF (reference sequence). This CDR3 has 16 residues. V dropped 2 bases and J dropped 0 bases, with 13 bases sitting between them. This chain's CDR3 is CATSRTLTGMNTEAFF. CDR3 nucleotide sequence: TGTGCCACCAGCAGAACCCTCACAGGGATGAACACTGAAGCTTTCTTT.

CDR3 protein: CASSSGGPLPNYGYTF. The CDR3 DNA is TGTGCCAGCAGCTCCGGGGGCCCTCTTCCAAACTATGGCTACACCTTC. This chain uses TRBV11-3 with TRBJ1-2; TRBD1 might be the D (6 bases). Germline-derived CDR1 and CDR2 are SGHNT and YENEEA. Between the trimmed V and J ends, which lost 4 bases and 2 bases, there was a span of 17 bases. The CDR3 sequence is 16 residues long.

This sequence joins TRBV27 and TRBJ1-2; TRBD1 matches 8 bases. CDR3 length: 14 amino acids. V trimming: 2 bases; J trimming: 4 bases; junction bases outside the gene matches: 3. Germline-derived CDR1 and CDR2 are MNHEY and SMNVEV (reference sequence). The CDR3: CASSLTGGGYGYTF. The DNA of the CDR3 is TGTGCCAGCAGTTTAACAGGGGGAGGCTATGGCTACACCTTC.

The chain joins TRBV13 to TRBJ2-7, with D perhaps matching TRBD2 (6 bases). The CDR3 runs 16 residues. Per germline, CDR1 PRHDT and CDR2 FYEKMQ (reference sequence). Trimming left V 5 bases short and J 3 bases short, with 20 bases between. The CDR3 sequence is CASSQAGAGTFYEQYF. As DNA, the CDR3 is TGTGCCAGCAGCCAAGCCGGGGCCGGGACTTTCTACGAGCAGTACTTC.

The chain carries TRBV29-1 and TRBJ2-7; TRBD1 or TRBD2 may be the D gene (5 bases each). Per germline, CDR1 SQVTM and CDR2 ANQGSEA. This CDR3 has 15 residues. Between the trimmed V and J ends, which lost 3 bases and 2 bases, there was a span of 17 bases. CDR3 nucleotides: TGCAGCGTTGAGATCGGGGCGGCGGATACCTACGAGCAGTACTTC. It is translated as CSVEIGAADTYEQYF.

The chain recombines TRBV7-9 with TRBJ1-2; D possibly corresponds to TRBD1 (6 bases). This CDR3 has 14 residues. The V end was cut by 5 bases, the J end by 4 bases, with 14 bases between. Per germline, CDR1 SEHNR and CDR2 FQNEAQ (reference sequence). The DNA for the CDR3 is TGTGCCAGCAGCGGTGGACAGCGGATCTATGGCTACACCTTC. This sequence encodes CASSGGQRIYGYTF.

The V gene is TRBV7-9, the J gene TRBJ2-1; no firm D call. V lost 4 bases to trimming and J lost 7 bases, with 14 bases between them. From germline, CDR1 is SEHNR and CDR2 FQNEAQ (reference sequence). The CDR3 extends over 14 amino acids. The CDR3 DNA sequence: TGTGCCAGCAGCTCCGTCCAGGCCAATAATGAGCAGTTCTTC. As protein: CASSSVQANNEQFF. Full variable domain (remainder filled in from reference TRBV7-9 and TRBJ2-1): DTGVSQNPRHKITKRGQNVTFRCDPISEHNRLYWYRQTLGQGPEFLTYFQNEAQLEKSRLLSDRFSAERPKGSFSTLEIQRTEQGDSAMYLCASSSVQANNEQFFGPGTRLTVL.

The chain carries TRBV9 and TRBJ2-1; D is undetermined. This CDR3 is built from 14 residues. The ends were cut back, 0 bases at V and 3 bases at J, with 7 bases in the middle. Germline V gene lookup returns CDR1 SGDLS and CDR2 YYNGEE. The CDR3 DNA reads TGTGCCAGCAGCGTAGCGTCCGGCTACAATGAGCAGTTCTTC. Protein sequence: CASSVASGYNEQFF.

The chain combines TRBV27 with TRBJ2-2, with 7 bases that match TRBD2. Trimming at V came to 0 bases and at J to 6 bases, leaving 7 bases not matched to a gene. Germline CDR1 and CDR2: MNHEY and SMNVEV (reference sequence). The CDR3 runs to 16 residues. The CDR3 coding sequence is TGTGCCAGCAGTTTATCGGCGGGAGAGTATGCCGGGGAGCTGTTTTTT. Translation gives CASSLSAGEYAGELFF.

This rearrangement joins TRBV7-9 to TRBJ2-7; either TRBD1 or TRBD2 may supply D (5 bases each). From germline, CDR1 is SEHNR and CDR2 FQNEAQ (reference sequence). The CDR3 is made up of 14 amino acids. Between the trimmed V and J ends, which lost 5 bases and 2 bases, there was a span of 13 bases. The CDR3 region is CASSPRDGAYEQYF. CDR3 in DNA: TGTGCCAGCAGCCCTAGGGACGGCGCCTACGAGCAGTACTTC.